This is a list of T cell receptor beta chains from one sample in a study of shared clonotypes between healthy human individuals. Data came from immunoSEQ multiplex PCR; TCRdb stores just in-frame clones and leaves some out. Of about 2 million clones in the sample, over 85% were seen once. The sequenced sample was naive CD4+ T cells sorted from blood. The receptors come from a man between 18 and 35 years old in good health. Each CDR3 is given with its conserved first and last residue. The D gene is left open where the match is weak. Some rows have no size entry. The others give once, few or many, or a class for an expanded clone.

D gene,V gene,J gene,clone size,CDR3 protein,CDR3 DNA
NA,TRBV18,TRBJ1-5,NA,CASSPTNSNQPQHF,TGTGCCAGCTCACCGACAAATAGCAATCAGCCCCAGCATTTT
NA,TRBV28,TRBJ2-7,NA,CASSSAGRGVGVTYEQYF,TGTGCCAGCAGCAGTGCGGGCAGGGGCGTGGGAGTAACCTACGAGCAGTACTTC
TRBD2,TRBV2,TRBJ2-1,NA,CASLPLGGGYNEQFF,TGTGCCAGCCTCCCTCTGGGGGGGGGCTACAATGAGCAGTTCTTC
TRBD1,TRBV28,TRBJ2-3,NA,CASRLGQGSTDTQYF,TGTGCCAGCAGACTTGGACAGGGGAGCACAGATACGCAGTATTTT
TRBD2,TRBV11-2,TRBJ2-1,NA,CASSLGETSGLREQFF,TGTGCCAGCAGCTTAGGGGAGACTAGCGGGTTACGTGAGCAGTTCTTC
NA,TRBV5-1,TRBJ1-1,NA,CASSLDGELRDTEAFF,TGCGCCAGCAGCTTGGATGGGGAATTAAGGGACACTGAAGCTTTCTTT
NA,TRBV5-4,TRBJ1-2,NA,CASSLGATNYGYTF,TGTGCCAGCAGCTTGGGGGCTACGAATTATGGCTACACCTTC
NA,TRBV19,TRBJ1-5,NA,CASTLEPYLGQPQHF,TGTGCCAGTACCCTCGAACCTTACCTGGGGCAGCCCCAGCATTTT
NA,TRBV6-5,TRBJ1-4,NA,CASSYSGTVQKLFF,TGTGCCAGCAGTTACTCGGGGACGGTTCAAAAACTGTTTTTT
NA,TRBV30,TRBJ1-1,NA,CAWSVGVNTEAFF,TGTGCCTGGAGTGTAGGAGTGAACACTGAAGCTTTCTTT
NA,TRBV25-1,TRBJ2-2,NA,CASSANSPNTGELFF,TGTGCCAGCAGTGCGAACAGCCCGAACACCGGGGAGCTGTTTTTT
TRBD1,TRBV5-4,TRBJ2-7,NA,CASSWDRVGEQYF,TGTGCCAGCAGCTGGGACAGGGTGGGAGAGCAGTACTTC
NA,TRBV6-1,TRBJ1-6,NA,CASSDMAAMNSPLHF,TGTGCCAGCAGTGATATGGCAGCTATGAATTCACCCCTCCACTTT
NA,TRBV4-3,TRBJ2-1,NA,CASSQSAANQQFF,TGCGCCAGCAGCCAATCCGCGGCTAATCAGCAGTTCTTC
NA,TRBV15,TRBJ2-3,once,CATGPGWTDTQYF,TGTGCCACCGGGCCGGGGTGGACAGATACGCAGTATTTT
TRBD1,TRBV6-5,TRBJ2-7,once,CASSYQDRGGYEQYF,TGTGCCAGCAGTTACCAGGACAGGGGTGGCTACGAGCAGTACTTC
TRBD1,TRBV27,TRBJ1-1,NA,CASSSLQGRGMNTEAFF,TGTGCCAGCAGTTCCTTACAGGGGAGGGGGATGAACACTGAAGCTTTCTTT
TRBD1,TRBV5-6,TRBJ1-2,NA,CASKRPGTVLSGTYGYTF,TGTGCCAGCAAGAGACCCGGGACAGTCCTCTCGGGTACCTATGGCTACACCTTC
TRBD1,TRBV7-2,TRBJ1-6,NA,CASSPGQKAYNSPLHF,TGTGCCAGCAGCCCGGGACAGAAAGCCTATAATTCACCCCTCCACTTT
NA,TRBV5-1,TRBJ1-2,NA,CASSLNGETDYGYTF,TGCGCCAGCAGCTTGAATGGGGAAACGGACTATGGCTACACCTTC
TRBD1,TRBV30,TRBJ1-4,NA,CAWSPLGTGRNEKLFF,TGTGCCTGGAGCCCCCTAGGGACAGGGCGAAATGAAAAACTGTTTTTT
NA,TRBV11-2,TRBJ2-2,NA,CASSLNTGLMELFF,TGTGCCAGCAGCCTTAATACAGGACTTATGGAGCTGTTTTTT
NA,TRBV9,TRBJ2-1,once,CASSPGVDEQFF,TGTGCCAGCAGCCCAGGGGTGGATGAGCAGTTCTTC
NA,TRBV5-5,TRBJ1-2,NA,CASSFDSYYGYTF,TGTGCCAGCAGCTTTGACAGCTACTATGGCTACACCTTC
NA,TRBV4-1,TRBJ1-2,NA,CASSHQNYGYTF,TGCGCCAGCAGCCACCAAAACTATGGCTACACCTTC
TRBD1,TRBV9,TRBJ1-6,NA,CASSVTPGQGASYNSPLHF,TGTGCCAGCAGCGTAACCCCAGGACAGGGGGCATCCTATAATTCACCCCTCCACTTT
TRBD2,TRBV2,TRBJ2-7,NA,CASTAGGINYEQYF,TGTGCCAGCACCGCGGGGGGGATAAACTACGAGCAGTACTTC
NA,TRBV2,TRBJ2-7,once,CASSEALPGYEQYF,TGTGCCAGCAGTGAAGCGCTTCCAGGATACGAGCAGTACTTC
NA,TRBV18,TRBJ1-4,NA,CASSPRSGSNEKLFF,TGTGCCAGCTCACCACGTTCGGGCTCTAATGAAAAACTGTTTTTT
NA,TRBV5-1,TRBJ2-2,NA,CASSLAASAGELFF,TGCGCCAGCAGCTTGGCGGCCTCCGCCGGGGAGCTGTTTTTT
NA,TRBV6-4,TRBJ1-6,NA,CASSDSGNSPLHF,TGTGCCAGCAGTGACTCGGGTAATTCACCCCTCCACTTT
NA,TRBV30,TRBJ2-1,once,CAWSVRVSSYNEQFF,TGTGCCTGGAGTGTAAGGGTCAGCTCCTACAATGAGCAGTTCTTC
TRBD1,TRBV2,TRBJ1-5,NA,CASARDRAYQPQHF,TGTGCCAGCGCCAGGGACAGGGCCTATCAGCCCCAGCATTTT
TRBD2,TRBV30,TRBJ2-3,NA,CAWSGGTRTQYF,TGTGCCTGGAGTGGCGGGACTAGGACGCAGTATTTT
TRBD1,TRBV28,TRBJ2-7,NA,CASSSKPGQGIHEQYF,TGTGCCAGCAGTTCGAAGCCGGGACAGGGGATCCACGAGCAGTACTTC
TRBD2,TRBV5-5,TRBJ2-1,NA,CASSLVGLAGGPGNEQFF,TGTGCCAGCAGCTTGGTGGGACTAGCGGGAGGGCCCGGCAATGAGCAGTTCTTC
NA,TRBV5-6,TRBJ2-7,NA,CASSSGYRVTAYEQYF,TGTGCCAGCAGCTCAGGCTACAGGGTAACTGCCTACGAGCAGTACTTC
TRBD2,TRBV4-1,TRBJ2-3,NA,CASSHPRGSGGARADTQYF,TGCGCCAGCAGCCACCCGAGGGGTAGCGGGGGGGCTCGCGCAGATACGCAGTATTTT
NA,TRBV28,TRBJ1-4,NA,CASNLRGGDEKLFF,TGTGCCAGCAATCTCAGGGGAGGGGATGAAAAACTGTTTTTT
TRBD1,TRBV6-5,TRBJ1-3,NA,CASSYFPGGAGNTIYF,TGTGCCAGCAGTTACTTCCCAGGGGGAGCGGGAAACACCATATATTTT
NA,TRBV6-1,TRBJ2-3,NA,CASSGRGFTDTQYF,TGTGCCAGCAGTGGCAGGGGCTTTACAGATACGCAGTATTTT
NA,TRBV5-6,TRBJ2-1,NA,CASSLVFGAAEQFF,TGTGCCAGCAGCTTGGTGTTCGGGGCCGCTGAGCAGTTCTTC
NA,TRBV6-5,TRBJ1-5,NA,CASSMTLSNQPQHF,TGTGCCAGCAGTATGACACTCAGCAATCAGCCCCAGCATTTT
NA,TRBV18,TRBJ1-5,NA,CASSPRRAELPQHF,TGTGCCAGCTCACCACGCAGGGCTGAACTGCCCCAGCATTTT
NA,TRBV30,TRBJ2-1,NA,CAWSVQRRAAALSYNEQFF,TGTGCCTGGAGTGTACAAAGACGGGCAGCTGCCCTATCCTACAATGAGCAGTTCTTC
NA,TRBV10-3,TRBJ2-2,NA,CAISPPAGELFF,TGTGCCATCTCCCCCCCCGCCGGGGAGCTGTTTTTT
NA,TRBV5-1,TRBJ2-7,NA,CASSLEGFGYEQYF,TGCGCCAGCAGCTTGGAGGGGTTCGGGTACGAGCAGTACTTC
TRBD2,TRBV6-5,TRBJ2-6,NA,CASSLREYGANVLTF,TGTGCCAGCAGTTTGCGGGAGTATGGGGCCAACGTCCTGACTTTC
TRBD1,TRBV7-9,TRBJ1-1,many,CASSRSRDRGGTEAFF,TGTGCCAGCAGCCGTAGCCGGGACAGGGGTGGGACTGAAGCTTTCTTT
TRBD2,TRBV18,TRBJ2-7,NA,CASSPPGGEQYF,TGTGCCAGCTCACCCCCGGGGGGCGAGCAGTACTTC
NA,TRBV27,TRBJ1-1,once,CASSQGLLTEAFF,TGTGCCAGCAGTCAGGGTTTACTCACTGAAGCTTTCTTT
TRBD2,TRBV11-2,TRBJ2-4,NA,CASSLERGVSKNIQYF,TGTGCCAGCAGCTTAGAACGGGGGGTGTCCAAAAACATTCAGTACTTC
NA,TRBV10-3,TRBJ2-7,NA,CAISSDSSYEQYF,TGTGCCATCAGCTCGGACAGCTCCTACGAGCAGTACTTC
TRBD2,TRBV6-5,TRBJ2-1,NA,CASSYRPSGGYNEQFF,TGTGCCAGCAGTTATCGGCCTAGCGGGGGTTACAATGAGCAGTTCTTC